This passage covers 27 T cell receptor beta chains from one sample sequenced in a study of blood T cell repertoires in COVID-19. Profiling relied on immunoSEQ multiplex PCR, and the TCRdb table lists in-frame clones only, not all of them. This sample yields 390,000 or so clones, of which approximately 87% are seen a single time; 10% belongs to the top ten. What was sequenced was PBMCs or T cells enriched from blood (not recorded which). The receptors stem from a woman aged 45-65 years who had recovered from COVID-19.

This clone was observed many times. The chain is built from TRBV4-2 and TRBJ2-2, with 11 bases identical to TRBD2. Germline CDR1 and CDR2: LGHNA and YNFKEQ. V lost 0 bases, J lost 6 bases, and 0 bases stayed unmatched. This CDR3 has 15 residues. The CDR3 DNA sequence: TGTGCCAGCAGCCAAGATAGCGGGGGGGCCGGGGAGCTGTTTTTT. This gives the protein CASSQDSGGAGELFF.

Only one count was recorded for this clone. The rearrangement links TRBV30 to TRBJ2-6, with TRBD1 matching over 7 bases. V was clipped by 2 bases and J by 4 bases; unmatched bases: 5. CDR3 length: 15 amino acids. Germline CDR1 GTSNPN, CDR2 SVGIG (reference sequence). The CDR3 loop reads CAWSQGGSGANVLTF. CDR3 in DNA: TGTGCCTGGAGTCAAGGGGGCTCCGGGGCCAACGTCCTGACTTTC.

This clone has only one observation. V usage is TRBV5-1 and J usage is TRBJ2-5; D perhaps matches TRBD1 (5 bases). The germline gives CDR1 SGHRS, CDR2 YFSETQ. This CDR3 has 14 residues. With 5 bases removed from V and 3 bases from J, the gap between germline ends came to 14 bases. CDR3 coding DNA: TGCGCCAGCAGTCTCGGTGGGGCAAAAGAGACCCAGTACTTC. This sequence encodes CASSLGGAKETQYF.

The V and J genes are TRBV7-2 and TRBJ2-7; 7 nucleotides line up with TRBD2. Trimming took 1 base from V and 6 from J; bases not matched to a gene: 9. This CDR3 region has 15 residues. Germline lookup yields CDR1 SGHTA and CDR2 FQGNSA. CDR3 sequence reads: CASSLDASGLGEQYF. The CDR3 region has the DNA TGTGCCAGCAGCTTAGACGCTAGCGGCCTAGGCGAGCAGTACTTC. Supplemented by reference TRBV7-2 and TRBJ2-7, the full variable domain reads GAGVSQSPSNKVTEKGKDVELRCDPISGHTALYWYRQSLGQGLEFLIYFQGNSAPDKSGLPSDRFSAERTGGSVSTLTIQRTQQEDSAVYLCASSLDASGLGEQYFGPGTRLTVT.

The chain combines TRBV2 with TRBJ1-2; TRBD1 is a possible D gene (6 bases). The CDR3 runs 13 residues. Germline V CDR1 and CDR2: SNHLY, FYNNEI. The V end lost 7 bases, the J end lost 3 bases, and 12 bases lay between the germline ends. CDR3 residues: CASKGDGHYGYTF. The CDR3 DNA follows: TGTGCCAGCAAGGGGGACGGCCACTATGGCTACACCTTC.

The chain couples TRBV7-2 to TRBJ1-4, with a weak D call TRBD1 (5 bases). Germline V gene data show CDR1 as SGHTA and CDR2 as FQGNSA. This CDR3 has 16 residues. V lost 1 base and J lost 8, with 17 bases in between. The CDR3, as DNA: TGTGCCAGCAGCTTAGGGATCTGGGGCTTCCAGGAAAAACTGTTTTTT. It specifies CASSLGIWGFQEKLFF.

The chain uses TRBV5-6 and TRBJ1-2; 8 nucleotides agree with TRBD1. Germline loops: CDR1 SGHDT, CDR2 YYEEEE. The CDR3 runs 16 residues. J gave up 5 bases and V 1 base, and 10 bases lay outside the gene matches. CDR3: CASSLSQGAAVYGYTF. DNA of the CDR3: TGTGCCAGCAGCTTGTCCCAGGGGGCCGCAGTGTATGGCTACACCTTC. Based on the CDR3 plus reference TRBV5-6 and TRBJ1-2, the full variable domain is DAGVTQSPTHLIKTRGQQVTLRCSPKSGHDTVSWYQQALGQGPQFIFQYYEEEERQRGNFPDRFSGHQFPNYSSELNVNALLLGDSALYLCASSLSQGAAVYGYTFGSGTRLTVV.

This chain uses TRBV6-4 with TRBJ2-6; TRBD1 matches 7 bases. From germline, CDR1 is MRHNA and CDR2 SNTAGT. The CDR3 covers 17 residues. V lost 2 bases and J lost 4; bases outside the gene matches: 8. The CDR3 DNA reads as TGTGCCAGCAGTGACAGGGGGCTATCTACCGGGGCCAACGTCCTGACTTTC. Translating it yields CASSDRGLSTGANVLTF.

V usage is TRBV2 and J usage is TRBJ2-3; possibly TRBD2 for D (7 bases). CDR1 and CDR2 (germline): SNHLY, FYNNEI. The CDR3 sequence is 18 residues long. Trimming cost V 0 bases and J 2 bases, with 18 bases left between them. In DNA, the CDR3 is TGTGCCAGCAGTGAAGCGGACCCTGGGCGGGGGCTCACAGATACGCAGTATTTT. Protein product: CASSEADPGRGLTDTQYF.

The chain couples TRBV5-8 to TRBJ2-1; TRBD1 matches at 8 bases. The V gene's germline CDR1 is SGHTS and CDR2 YDEGEE. This CDR3 contains 17 residues. V lost 1 base, J lost 6 bases, and 12 bases stayed unmatched. CDR3 residues: CASSLRDRQYSGNEQFF. The CDR3 DNA sequence: TGTGCCAGCAGCTTGAGGGACAGGCAGTATTCCGGCAATGAGCAGTTCTTC. Combining the CDR3 with reference TRBV5-8 and TRBJ2-1 gives the whole variable domain EAGVTQSPTHLIKTRGQQATLRCSPISGHTSVYWYQQALGLGLQFLLWYDEGEERNRGNFPPRFSGRQFPNYSSELNVNALELEDSALYLCASSLRDRQYSGNEQFFGPGTRLTVL.

V and J are TRBV27 and TRBJ2-5, with 7 bases that match TRBD2. J gave up 5 bases and V 1 base, and 10 bases lay outside the gene matches. The CDR3 has 16 residues. Looked up from germline, CDR1 is MNHEY and CDR2 is SMNVEV (reference sequence). CDR3 protein: CASSLLGRAGRETQYF. CDR3 DNA sequence: TGTGCCAGCAGTTTATTAGGGAGGGCCGGTCGGGAGACCCAGTACTTC.

This clone is a singleton in its sample. V is TRBV7-9 and J is TRBJ1-4, with 8 bases fitting TRBD1. Germline CDR1 is SEHNR and CDR2 is FQNEAQ (reference sequence). Unmatched junction bases numbered 7, after V lost 5 bases and J lost 5 bases. The CDR3 is made up of 15 amino acids. The CDR3 loop reads CASSPWTGLNEKLFF. The CDR3 nucleotides read TGTGCCAGCAGCCCTTGGACAGGGCTAAATGAAAAACTGTTTTTT. The variable domain in full, completed from reference TRBV7-9 and TRBJ1-4, reads DTGVSQNPRHKITKRGQNVTFRCDPISEHNRLYWYRQTLGQGPEFLTYFQNEAQLEKSRLLSDRFSAERPKGSFSTLEIQRTEQGDSAMYLCASSPWTGLNEKLFFGSGTQLSVL.

The chain joins TRBV5-5 to TRBJ1-5; 9 bases line up with TRBD1. This CDR3 has 15 residues. Unmatched junction bases numbered 9, after V lost 4 bases and J lost 7 bases. CDR1 is SGHKS, CDR2 YYEKEE, per germline (reference sequence). CDR3 in amino acids: CASSPPGTGNQPQHF. CDR3 bases: TGTGCCAGCAGCCCCCCCGGGACAGGGAACCAGCCCCAGCATTTT.

This sequence joins TRBV3-1 (or the pseudogene TRBV3-2) and TRBJ1-2, with a weak D call TRBD1 (5 bases). The germline V gene has CDR1 LGHDT and CDR2 YNNKEL (reference sequence). The CDR3 loop spans 15 amino acids. The germline V and J ends were trimmed by 2 bases and 2 bases, with 12 bases remaining between them. The CDR3 protein is CASSQQGHGNYGYTF. The DNA for the CDR3 is TGTGCCAGCAGCCAACAGGGTCACGGGAACTATGGCTACACCTTC.

This clone was seen a single time. This sequence joins TRBV13 and TRBJ1-1; D is unclear. V dropped 2 bases and J dropped 1 base, with 8 bases sitting between them. CDR1 and CDR2 (germline): PRHDT, FYEKMQ (reference sequence). This CDR3 contains 14 residues. The CDR3 loop reads CASSLLQSNTEAFF. CDR3 coding DNA: TGTGCCAGCAGCTTACTACAGTCGAACACTGAAGCTTTCTTT.

The chain uses TRBV28 and TRBJ1-2, with unresolved D. The germline V and J ends were trimmed by 4 bases and 7 bases, with 19 bases remaining between them. This CDR3 is built from 15 residues. The germline gives CDR1 MDHEN, CDR2 SYDVKM. CDR3 protein: CASSYTGGQYSGYTF. DNA of the CDR3: TGTGCCAGCAGTTACACTGGAGGGCAGTATTCTGGCTACACCTTC.

This clone was picked up one time. A junction boundary mismatches the germline segment, possibly from a read error. The genes are TRBV28 and TRBJ2-1; 8 bases are a match to TRBD1. In germline, CDR1 is MDHEN, CDR2 SYDVKM. This CDR3 region has 12 residues. This chain's CDR3 is CASNLSGGANLF. The DNA of the CDR3 is TGTGCCAGCAACTTATCAGGGGGCGCAAACCTCTTC. Supplemented by reference TRBV28 and TRBJ2-1, the full variable domain reads DVKVTQSSRYLVKRTGEKVFLECVQDMDHENMFWYRQDPGLGLRLIYFSYDVKMKEKGDIPEGYSVSREKKERFSLILESASTNQTSMYLCASNLSGGANLFGPGTRLTVL.

This clone was seen more than once but under ten times. This chain connects TRBV18 to TRBJ1-1; tentative D call: TRBD1 (6 bases). This CDR3 contains 16 residues. In germline, CDR1 is KGHSH, CDR2 LQKENI. V lost 6 bases, J lost 1 base, and 18 bases lay in between. CDR3 protein: CASSPRTELSNTEAFF. In nucleotides, the CDR3 is TGTGCCAGCTCGCCTCGGACAGAATTGTCGAACACTGAAGCTTTCTTT. The variable domain in full, completed from reference TRBV18 and TRBJ1-1, reads NAGVMQNPRHLVRRRGQEARLRCSPMKGHSHVYWYRQLPEEGLKFMVYLQKENIIDESGMPKERFSAEFPKEGPSILRIQQVVRGDSAAYFCASSPRTELSNTEAFFGQGTRLTVV.

In its sample, this clone was seen once. Its ends do not fully match the called genes, so a read error is possible. This chain connects TRBV6-5 to TRBJ1-5; 8 bases line up with TRBD1. The CDR3 is made up of 11 amino acids. The germline V gene encodes CDR1 MNHEY and CDR2 SVGAGI. The chain's CDR3 is CASRDREGPPF. The CDR3 region has the DNA TGTGCCAGCAGGGACAGGGAGGGCCCCCCTTTT.

The J gene is TRBJ1-2, the V gene TRBV30, with D unclear. The CDR3 runs 13 residues. With 3 bases removed from V and 0 bases from J, the gap between germline ends came to 8 bases. Germline V gene sequence: CDR1 GTSNPN, CDR2 SVGIG (reference sequence). This CDR3 reads CAWREETNYGYTF. Here the CDR3 DNA reads TGTGCCTGGAGGGAGGAAACTAACTATGGCTACACCTTC.

This clone was seen a single time. V usage is TRBV5-1 and J usage is TRBJ1-1; 7 bases fit TRBD1. The germline V gene has CDR1 SGHRS and CDR2 YFSETQ. This CDR3 spans 12 amino acids. V was clipped by 3 bases and J by 6 bases; unmatched bases: 2. This CDR3 is CASSWTGPEAFF. The CDR3 coding sequence is TGCGCCAGCAGCTGGACAGGTCCTGAAGCTTTCTTT.

The V gene is TRBV5-1, the J gene TRBJ1-4; no definite D call. V lost 2 bases, J lost 7 bases, and 6 bases lay in between. The germline gives CDR1 SGHRS, CDR2 YFSETQ. This CDR3 spans 12 amino acids. The CDR3 DNA reads TGCGCCAGCAGCTTTTCGGGTGAAAAACTGTTTTTT. This translates into CASSFSGEKLFF. The whole variable domain, remainder taken from reference TRBV5-1 and TRBJ1-4, is KAGVTQTPRYLIKTRGQQVTLSCSPISGHRSVSWYQQTPGQGLQFLFEYFSETQRNKGNFPGRFSGRQFSNSRSEMNVSTLELGDSALYLCASSFSGEKLFFGSGTQLSVL.

The chain recombines TRBV21-1 with TRBJ1-1. TRBV21-1 is designated a pseudogene. This CDR3 is built from 14 residues. CDR3 DNA sequence: TGTGCCAGCAGCAATCGGGAGGGTCACACTGAAGCTTTCTTT. Translated: CASSNREGHTEAFF.

This chain connects TRBV12-5 to TRBJ2-5; a weak D match, TRBD2 (7 bases). CDR1 is LGHNT, CDR2 FRNRAP, per germline. Deletions cut 0 bases from V and 3 bases from J, with 17 bases between. This CDR3 contains 17 residues. Written as DNA, the CDR3 is TGTGCTAGTGGTTTGGTTAGTGGGGGGGCTTTTGAAGAGACCCAGTACTTC. Translated: CASGLVSGGAFEETQYF.

The chain has TRBV3-1 (or the pseudogene TRBV3-2) and TRBJ1-2; D possibly corresponds to TRBD1 (6 bases). CDR1 is LGHDT and CDR2 is YNNKEL in the germline V gene (reference sequence). Trimming cost V 4 bases and J 2 bases, with 11 bases left between them. This CDR3 region has 14 residues. CDR3 in amino acids: CASSPAGANYGYTF. In DNA form, the CDR3 reads TGTGCCAGCAGCCCAGCAGGGGCCAACTATGGCTACACCTTC.

This clone was observed a few times. The V call is TRBV4-1, the J call TRBJ1-4, with TRBD1 as a possible D gene (5 bases). The CDR3 length is 15 residues. The germline V gene encodes CDR1 MGHRA and CDR2 YSYEKL. Deletions cut 0 bases from V and 4 bases from J, with 9 bases between. Here the CDR3 DNA reads TGCGCCAGCAGCCAAGAAGGGGACTATAATGAAAAACTGTTTTTT. Translating gives CASSQEGDYNEKLFF.

The chain links TRBV27 to TRBJ2-4; the D gene is possibly TRBD2 (6 bases). V was shortened by 3 bases and J by 6 bases, with 21 bases between the two germline ends. Germline-derived CDR1 and CDR2 are MNHEY and SMNVEV (reference sequence). CDR3 length equals 17 residues. The CDR3 protein is CASSLPPEEGGLNIQYF. The CDR3 DNA is TGTGCCAGCAGTTTGCCGCCTGAGGAGGGAGGTTTAAACATTCAGTACTTC.